These 7 T cell receptor beta chains were sequenced from one sample in a study of regulatory T cells in long-lasting Graves disease (dated by TCRdb to the early 2020s). What this sample's time point label stands for: persistent/refractory GD, antithyroid drugs over 5 years with positive TRAb. RNA was extracted from PBMCs in TRIzol for both TCR sequencing and RNA sequencing. The library was obtained by multiplex PCR. TCRdb names Illumina HiSeq 4000 as the instrument used. CDR3 regions were amplified by Arm-PCR with iRepertoire HTBI primers to construct TCR beta libraries. Using fastp at Q25 and MiXCR, TCRdb reprocessed the public reads and kept productive beta chains. Rows with a matching CDR3 protein are joined into one entry that keeps the most common DNA and genes. For this sample the table gives about 460,000 distinct CDR3 sequences, of which less than 25% were detected only once. The ten largest clones represent about an eighth of the sample.

The starting material was peripheral blood mononuclear cells (PBMCs), obtained when the disease was refractory, from a patient treated with antithyroid drugs. Every receptor here comes from a female donor with Graves disease.

The chain employs TRBV27 and TRBJ2-5; a weak D match, TRBD1 (6 bases). Near its end, the DNA agrees better with TRBJ2-1, so the J call may be wrong. CDR1 is MNHEY, CDR2 SMNVEV, per germline (reference sequence). CDR3 length: 15 amino acids. CDR3 coding DNA: TGTGCCAGCAGTGGAAAACAGGGTAGGAGGAATGAGCAGTTCTTC. Translation: CASSGKQGRRNEQFF.

The gene calls are TRBV5-4 and TRBJ2-7, with TRBD2 identical over 13 bases. Germline CDR1 SGHNT, CDR2 YYREEE (reference sequence). The trim removed 4 bases at V and 4 bases at J, leaving 11 bases unmatched. The CDR3 consists of 17 residues. In nucleotides, the CDR3 is TGTGCCAGCAGCCTCGGGACTAGCGGGGCCCGGGGGTACGAGCAGTACTTC. Protein product: CASSLGTSGARGYEQYF.

The chain combines TRBV28 with TRBJ1-2; D is unresolved. Germline assignment: CDR1 MDHEN and CDR2 SYDVKM. Trimming stripped 6 bases from V and 9 bases from J, with 14 bases between. This CDR3 has 12 residues. The CDR3 sequence: CASRLARESYTF. CDR3 DNA: TGTGCCAGCAGACTGGCTAGGGAAAGCTACACCTTC.

This clonotype turned up a few times. The chain is built from TRBV12-3 or TRBV12-4 and TRBJ1-6; TRBD1 matches 9 bases. The V and J ends lost 1 base and 1 base, in that order; junction bases with no gene match: 8. This CDR3 is 19 amino acids long. The CDR3 here is CASSLDTGTGRSYNSPLHF. The CDR3 DNA is TGTGCCAGCAGTTTAGATACCGGGACAGGGAGATCCTATAATTCACCCCTCCACTTT.

Ten or more counts support this clonotype. The rearrangement uses TRBV27 and TRBJ1-2; D is uncertain. The CDR3 has 14 residues. Germline V CDR1 and CDR2: MNHEY, SMNVEV (reference sequence). V lost 0 bases and J 8 bases, leaving 13 bases between the germline ends. The CDR3 region is CASSLSRGLTGYTF. CDR3 sequence (DNA): TGTGCCAGCAGTTTATCGCGCGGGTTGACGGGCTACACCTTC.

At least ten counts were recorded for this clonotype. V is TRBV7-9 and J is TRBJ1-1; 7 nucleotides align to TRBD1. V shed 2 bases and J 4 bases; nucleotides not matched to a gene: 1. Germline V CDR1 and CDR2: SEHNR, FQNEAQ (reference sequence). The CDR3 length is 13 residues. The CDR3 spells CASSLTGATEAFF. DNA for the CDR3: TGTGCCAGCAGCTTAACAGGGGCCACTGAAGCTTTCTTT. The full variable domain, in which reference TRBV7-9 and TRBJ1-1 provide the parts outside the CDR3, is DTGVSQNPRHKITKRGQNVTFRCDPISEHNRLYWYRQTLGQGPEFLTYFQNEAQLEKSRLLSDRFSAERPKGSFSTLEIQRTEQGDSAMYLCASSLTGATEAFFGQGTRLTVV.

The chain carries TRBV20-1 and TRBJ2-7; 8 bases match TRBD1. J was trimmed by 7 bases and V by 5 bases; bases with no gene match: 10. In germline, CDR1 is DFQATT, CDR2 SNEGSKA (reference sequence). The length of the CDR3 is 13 residues. The CDR3 nucleotides are TGCAGTGCTTGGCTGGGACAGGCGAGGGAGCAGTACTTC. It specifies CSAWLGQAREQYF.